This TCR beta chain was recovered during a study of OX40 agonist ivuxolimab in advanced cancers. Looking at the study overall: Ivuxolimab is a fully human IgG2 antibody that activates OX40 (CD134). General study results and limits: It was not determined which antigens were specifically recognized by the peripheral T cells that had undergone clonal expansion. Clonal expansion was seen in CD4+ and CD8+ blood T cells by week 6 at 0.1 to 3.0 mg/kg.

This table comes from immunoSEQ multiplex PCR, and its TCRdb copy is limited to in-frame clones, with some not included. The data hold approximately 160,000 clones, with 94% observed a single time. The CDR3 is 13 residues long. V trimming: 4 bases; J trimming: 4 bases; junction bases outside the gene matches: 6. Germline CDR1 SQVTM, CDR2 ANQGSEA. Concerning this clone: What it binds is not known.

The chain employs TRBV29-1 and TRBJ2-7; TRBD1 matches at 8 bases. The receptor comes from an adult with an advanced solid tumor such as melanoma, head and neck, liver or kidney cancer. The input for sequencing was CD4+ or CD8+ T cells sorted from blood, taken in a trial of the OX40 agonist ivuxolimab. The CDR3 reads CSVGAGGLYEQYF. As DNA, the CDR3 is TGCAGCGTTGGGGCAGGGGGCTTGTACGAGCAGTACTTC.